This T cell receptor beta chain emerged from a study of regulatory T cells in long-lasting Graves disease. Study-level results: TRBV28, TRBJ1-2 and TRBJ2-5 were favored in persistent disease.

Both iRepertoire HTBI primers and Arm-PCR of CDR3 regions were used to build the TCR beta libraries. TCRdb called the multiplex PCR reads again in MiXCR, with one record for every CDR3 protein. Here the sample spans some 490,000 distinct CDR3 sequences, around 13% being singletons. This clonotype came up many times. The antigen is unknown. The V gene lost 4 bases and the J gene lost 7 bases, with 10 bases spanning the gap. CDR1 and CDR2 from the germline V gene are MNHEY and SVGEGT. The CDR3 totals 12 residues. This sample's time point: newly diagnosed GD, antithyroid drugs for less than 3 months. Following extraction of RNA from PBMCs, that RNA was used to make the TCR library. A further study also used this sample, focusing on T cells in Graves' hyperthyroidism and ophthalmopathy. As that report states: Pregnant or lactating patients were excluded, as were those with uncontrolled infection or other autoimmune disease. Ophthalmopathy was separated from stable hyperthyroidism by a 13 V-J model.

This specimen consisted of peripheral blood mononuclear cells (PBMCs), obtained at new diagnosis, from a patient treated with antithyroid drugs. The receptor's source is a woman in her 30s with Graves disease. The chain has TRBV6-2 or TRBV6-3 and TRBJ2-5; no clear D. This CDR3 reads CASSFPPGTQYF. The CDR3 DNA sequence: TGTGCCAGCAGTTTCCCCCCGGGGACCCAGTACTTC.